A single sample is the source of the 17 T cell receptor beta chains below, sequenced in a study of blood T cell repertoires in COVID-19. Clones were read by immunoSEQ multiplex PCR, and TCRdb kept only the in-frame ones, dropping some. The data contain 120,000 or so clones, about four fifths of them singletons. The sample consisted of peripheral blood. Receptors were obtained from a woman in her 70s with acute or convalescent COVID-19.

CDR3 DNA sequence: TGTGCCTGGGCCGGACAGGGAGGAAATCAGCCCCAGCATTTT. The encoded protein is CAWAGQGGNQPQHF. V and J are TRBV30 and TRBJ1-5, with 8 bases fitting TRBD1. The V gene's germline CDR1 is GTSNPN and CDR2 SVGIG (reference sequence). J gave up 4 bases and V 5 bases, and 7 bases lay outside the gene matches. The CDR3 is 14 amino acids.

This clone has only a few counts. The CDR3 loop reads CASSLLENYGYTF. The CDR3 DNA sequence: TGTGCCAGCAGCTTGTTGGAGAACTATGGCTACACCTTC. J is TRBJ1-2 and V is TRBV5-8; D call uncertain. The length of the CDR3 is 13 residues. Germline-derived CDR1 and CDR2 are SGHTS and YDEGEE. The V end lost 1 base, the J end lost 2 bases, and 6 bases lay between the germline ends.

The genes are TRBV9 and TRBJ2-2, with TRBD1 matching 8 bases. The CDR3 totals 16 residues. After removal of 3 bases from V and 0 bases from J, the junction contained 4 bases not matched to a gene. Germline V gene lookup returns CDR1 SGDLS and CDR2 YYNGEE. CDR3 coding DNA: TGTGCCAGCAGCGCTCGGACAGGGCCGAACACCGGGGAGCTGTTTTTT. The encoded protein is CASSARTGPNTGELFF.

The V gene is TRBV19, the J gene TRBJ2-3; possible D gene TRBD2, 5 bases. CDR1 LNHDA and CDR2 SQIVND come from the germline V gene (reference sequence). The V end lost 3 bases, the J end lost 1 base, and 11 bases lay between the germline ends. CDR3 length: 15 amino acids. The CDR3 protein is CASSIGAAGTDTQYF. CDR3 sequence (DNA): TGTGCCAGTAGTATTGGAGCGGCGGGCACAGATACGCAGTATTTT.

This rearrangement joins TRBV30 to TRBJ1-4, with 8 bases aligning to TRBD1. After removal of 1 base from V and 5 bases from J, the junction contained 9 bases not matched to a gene. Germline V gene data show CDR1 as GTSNPN and CDR2 as SVGIG (reference sequence). The CDR3 totals 16 residues. The CDR3: CAWSAPRTGRNEKLFF. CDR3 nucleotides: TGTGCCTGGAGTGCACCGCGGACAGGGAGAAATGAAAAACTGTTTTTT.

V usage is TRBV29-1 and J usage is TRBJ2-1; TRBD2 matches at 8 bases. CDR1 and CDR2 from the germline V gene are SQVTM and ANQGSEA. The length of the CDR3 is 16 residues. V was clipped by 1 base and J by 2 bases; unmatched bases: 7. The CDR3 DNA reads TGCAGCGTTGAAGGCGGGGCGGGGGGCCCCTACAATGAGCAGTTCTTC. It encodes CSVEGGAGGPYNEQFF.

The V gene is TRBV29-1, the J gene TRBJ2-6; 11 bases are a match to TRBD1. The CDR3 totals 17 residues. CDR1 is SQVTM and CDR2 is ANQGSEA in the germline V gene. V gave up 4 bases and J gave up 0 bases; unmatched junction bases: 5. The CDR3 nucleotides read TGCAGCGTTGCTGGGACAGGGGGAGTCTCTGGGGCCAACGTCCTGACTTTC. Encoded protein: CSVAGTGGVSGANVLTF.

This chain joins TRBV15 and TRBJ1-3, with 9 bases that match TRBD1. Trimming cost V 3 bases and J 3 bases; bases outside gene matches: 3. The CDR3 is 15 residues long. Germline V lookup: CDR1 LNHNV, CDR2 YYDKDF (reference sequence). The CDR3, as DNA: TGTGCCACCAGCAGGGACAGGGGTTTTGGAAACACCATATATTTT. Translating gives CATSRDRGFGNTIYF.

The V and J genes are TRBV3-1 (or the pseudogene TRBV3-2) and TRBJ2-5; D gene uncertain. Trimming removed 8 bases at V and 2 bases at J, with 12 bases between. CDR1 and CDR2 from the germline V gene are LGHDT and YNNKEL (reference sequence). CDR3 length equals 13 residues. The CDR3 DNA is TGTGCCAGCTCTGGAGCGTATCAAGAGACCCAGTACTTC. Amino acid sequence: CASSGAYQETQYF.

The chain combines TRBV5-1 with TRBJ1-1, with a tentative D call TRBD1 (5 bases). The V end was cut by 0 bases, the J end by 1 base, with 7 bases between. CDR1 is SGHRS, CDR2 YFSETQ, per germline. This CDR3 comprises 14 residues. CDR3 nucleotides: TGCGCCAGCAGCTTGGGACAGTGGAACACTGAAGCTTTCTTT. Amino acid sequence: CASSLGQWNTEAFF.

The chain recombines TRBV19 with TRBJ2-1; no clear D gene. Germline assignment: CDR1 LNHDA and CDR2 SQIVND (reference sequence). V lost 6 bases to trimming and J lost 1 base, with 10 bases between them. This CDR3 is built from 14 residues. CDR3 bases: TGTGCCAGTAGGTATGACTTGTCCTACAATGAGCAGTTCTTC. As protein: CASRYDLSYNEQFF.

This clone was detected a few times. J is TRBJ1-5 and V is TRBV6-6; the match to TRBD1 covers 8 bases. The CDR3 totals 15 residues. Germline V CDR1 and CDR2: MNHNY, SVGAGI (reference sequence). Germline trimming cut 0 bases from V and 7 bases from J; bases unmatched to any gene: 5. As DNA, the CDR3 is TGTGCCAGCAGTTACTCGCAGGGGGCCGGCCAGCCCCAGCATTTT. Translated: CASSYSQGAGQPQHF.

The chain has TRBV21-1 and TRBJ2-7; the D call of TRBD1 is as the table states it, not checked on the DNA. TRBV21-1 is labeled a pseudogene. The CDR3 extends over 19 amino acids. DNA of the CDR3: TGTGCCAGCAGCAAAAAGAAGGACAGGGGGCTAGCAACAGAATACGAGCAGTACGTC. Its translation: CASSKKKDRGLATEYEQYV.

In its sample, this clone was seen once. The chain uses TRBV3-1 (or the pseudogene TRBV3-2) and TRBJ1-1, with unresolved D. CDR1 is LGHDT and CDR2 is YNNKEL in the germline V gene (reference sequence). V was pared by 1 base and J by 5 bases, with 11 bases between. This CDR3 contains 14 residues. As DNA, the CDR3 is TGTGCCAGCAGCCAAGTAGGTCTCGGGACTGAAGCTTTCTTT. Amino acid sequence: CASSQVGLGTEAFF.

In this sample, this clone turned up once. The chain employs TRBV7-9 and TRBJ1-4, with D perhaps matching TRBD1 (5 bases). Germline-derived CDR1 and CDR2 are SEHNR and FQNEAQ (reference sequence). V was shortened by 3 bases and J by 1 base, with 9 bases between the two germline ends. This CDR3 spans 15 amino acids. The CDR3 protein is CASSLQGGTNEKLFF. For the CDR3, the DNA is TGTGCCAGCAGCTTGCAGGGAGGAACTAATGAAAAACTGTTTTTT.

The chain joins TRBV5-8 to TRBJ1-5, with D hard to call. V was shortened by 0 bases and J by 6 bases, with 13 bases between the two germline ends. Germline V gives CDR1 SGHTS, CDR2 YDEGEE. The CDR3 length is 15 residues. CDR3 loop: CASSLATIVGQPQHF. The DNA of the CDR3 is TGTGCCAGCAGCTTGGCTACTATAGTGGGTCAGCCCCAGCATTTT.

This clone was recorded a few times. The genes are TRBV23-1 and TRBJ1-1; D is unclear. TRBV23-1 is classed as an ORF, of uncertain function. Trimming stripped 7 bases from V and 0 bases from J, with 15 bases between. CDR3 size: 15 residues. CDR3 amino acids: CASKGPRDLNTEAFF. CDR3 DNA: TGCGCCAGCAAGGGCCCTCGGGATTTGAACACTGAAGCTTTCTTT.